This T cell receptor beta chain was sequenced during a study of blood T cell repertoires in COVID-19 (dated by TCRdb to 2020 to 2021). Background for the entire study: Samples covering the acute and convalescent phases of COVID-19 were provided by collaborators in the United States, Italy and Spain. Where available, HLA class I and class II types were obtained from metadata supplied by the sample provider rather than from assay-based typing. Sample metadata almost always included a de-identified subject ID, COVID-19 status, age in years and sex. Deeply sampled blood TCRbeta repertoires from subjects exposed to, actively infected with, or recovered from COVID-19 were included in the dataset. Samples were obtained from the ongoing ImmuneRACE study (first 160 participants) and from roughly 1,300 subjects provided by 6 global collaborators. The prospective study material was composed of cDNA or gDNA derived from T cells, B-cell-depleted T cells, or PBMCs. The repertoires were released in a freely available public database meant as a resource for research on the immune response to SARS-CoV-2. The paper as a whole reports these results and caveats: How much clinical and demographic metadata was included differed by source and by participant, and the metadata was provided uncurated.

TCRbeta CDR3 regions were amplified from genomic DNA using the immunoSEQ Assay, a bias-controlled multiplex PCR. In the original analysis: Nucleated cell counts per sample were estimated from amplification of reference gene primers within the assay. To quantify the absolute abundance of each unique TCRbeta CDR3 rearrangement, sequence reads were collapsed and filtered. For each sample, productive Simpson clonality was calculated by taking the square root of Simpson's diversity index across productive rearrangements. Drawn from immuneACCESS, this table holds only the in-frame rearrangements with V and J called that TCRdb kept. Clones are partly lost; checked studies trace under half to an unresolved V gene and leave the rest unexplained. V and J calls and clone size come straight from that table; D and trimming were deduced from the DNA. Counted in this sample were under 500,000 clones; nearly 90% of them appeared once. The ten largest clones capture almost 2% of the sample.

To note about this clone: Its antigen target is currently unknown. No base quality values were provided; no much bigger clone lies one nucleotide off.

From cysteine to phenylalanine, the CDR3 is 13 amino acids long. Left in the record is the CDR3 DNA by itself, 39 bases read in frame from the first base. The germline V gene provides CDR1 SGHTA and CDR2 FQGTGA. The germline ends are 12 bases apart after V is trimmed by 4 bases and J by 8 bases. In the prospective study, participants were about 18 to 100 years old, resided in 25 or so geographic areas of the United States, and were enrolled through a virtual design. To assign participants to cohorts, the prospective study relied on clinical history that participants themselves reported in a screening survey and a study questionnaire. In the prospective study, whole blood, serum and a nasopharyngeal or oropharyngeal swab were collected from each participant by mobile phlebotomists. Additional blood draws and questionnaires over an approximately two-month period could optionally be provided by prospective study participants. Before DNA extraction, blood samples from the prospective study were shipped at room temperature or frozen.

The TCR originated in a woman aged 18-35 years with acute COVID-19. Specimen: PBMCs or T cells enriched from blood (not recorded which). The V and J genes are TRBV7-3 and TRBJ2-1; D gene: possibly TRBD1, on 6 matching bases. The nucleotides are TGTGCCAGCAGCTCCTCAGGGGAATATGAGCAGTTCTTC. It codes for CASSSSGEYEQFF.